These 30 T cell receptor beta chains share one sample of origin, sequenced in a study of shared clonotypes between healthy human individuals. TCRdb's copy holds only in-frame clones and misses some; the assay was immunoSEQ multiplex PCR. The table has approximately 2,200,000 clones, approximately 94% seen once. Naive CD8 populations comprised CD45RO-negative cells positively selected for CCR7, excluding terminally differentiated effector memory CD45RA+ cells. Sequenced: naive CD8+ T cells from PBMCs. Receptors originate from a man younger than 35 in good health. Some clones in this sample may be carry-over from other donors' samples.

Remarks on this clone: Other DNA sequences of this sample code for an identical CDR3. The chain carries TRBV19 and TRBJ1-4; possibly TRBD1 for D (6 bases). This CDR3 has 14 amino acids. Germline assignment: CDR1 LNHDA and CDR2 SQIVND (reference sequence). Trimming took 5 bases from V and 5 from J, leaving 12 bases between them. The CDR3 protein is CASSPIRGNEKLFF. The CDR3 DNA reads as TGTGCCAGTAGTCCCATTAGGGGGAATGAAAAACTGTTTTTT.

This sequence joins TRBV27 and TRBJ1-5, with D unclear. This CDR3 spans 13 amino acids. V gave up 4 bases and J gave up 6 bases, with 10 bases separating them. The germline V gene has CDR1 MNHEY and CDR2 SMNVEV (reference sequence). The CDR3 here is CASSWWAGQPQHF. Written as DNA, the CDR3 is TGTGCCAGCAGTTGGTGGGCAGGTCAGCCCCAGCATTTT.

This clone was recorded only once. CDR3 in DNA: TGTGCCAGCAGCCACATATTAGCGGGAACCTACAATGAGCAGTTCTTC. Amino acids: CASSHILAGTYNEQFF. This rearrangement joins TRBV5-8 to TRBJ2-1; TRBD2 matches 8 bases. Looked up from germline, CDR1 is SGHTS and CDR2 is YDEGEE. This CDR3 spans 16 amino acids. J lost 2 bases, V lost 4 bases, and 8 bases had no gene match. Full variable domain (remainder filled in from reference TRBV5-8 and TRBJ2-1): EAGVTQSPTHLIKTRGQQATLRCSPISGHTSVYWYQQALGLGLQFLLWYDEGEERNRGNFPPRFSGRQFPNYSSELNVNALELEDSALYLCASSHILAGTYNEQFFGPGTRLTVL.

The chain has TRBV4-1 and TRBJ2-1, with a possible D match to TRBD1 (5 bases). This CDR3 has 17 amino acids. Trimming removed 3 bases at V and 0 bases at J, with 15 bases between. CDR1 is MGHRA, CDR2 YSYEKL, per germline. The CDR3 region is CASSQDTLPSSYNEQFF. The CDR3 nucleotides read TGCGCCAGCAGCCAGGACACCCTGCCTAGCTCCTACAATGAGCAGTTCTTC.

This clone was detected once. The gene calls are TRBV21-1 and TRBJ2-4. TRBV21-1 corresponds to a pseudogene. The CDR3 covers 18 residues. The CDR3 reads CASSLTLVDLGAKNIQYF. DNA of the CDR3: TGTGCCAGCAGCCTGACCCTCGTCGACCTGGGGGCCAAAAACATTCAGTACTTC.

The rearrangement uses TRBV13 and TRBJ1-2, with TRBD1 matching 7 bases. In germline, CDR1 is PRHDT, CDR2 FYEKMQ (reference sequence). The CDR3 extends over 14 amino acids. J gave up 4 bases and V 3 bases, and 5 bases lay outside the gene matches. The CDR3 DNA reads TGTGCCAGCAGCTTTGACAGGGCTTCCTATGGCTACACCTTC. This sequence encodes CASSFDRASYGYTF.

Comments on this clone: This same CDR3 is encoded by further DNA sequences in the sample. This chain links TRBV9 with TRBJ2-1; D is unresolved. Between the trimmed V and J ends, which lost 0 bases and 0 bases, there was a span of 7 bases. This CDR3 has 15 residues. Germline V gene data show CDR1 as SGDLS and CDR2 as YYNGEE. The CDR3, as DNA: TGTGCCAGCAGCGTAGGCGGAAACTCCTACAATGAGCAGTTCTTC. Residues: CASSVGGNSYNEQFF. The full variable domain, with the rest looked up from reference TRBV9 and TRBJ2-1, is DSGVTQTPKHLITATGQRVTLRCSPRSGDLSVYWYQQSLDQGLQFLIQYYNGEERAKGNILERFSAQQFPDLHSELNLSSLELGDSALYFCASSVGGNSYNEQFFGPGTRLTVL.

The rearrangement links TRBV15 to TRBJ2-7; 7 nucleotides match TRBD2. CDR1 LNHNV and CDR2 YYDKDF come from the germline V gene (reference sequence). The CDR3 totals 16 residues. The V gene end was trimmed by 0 bases and the J gene end by 2 bases; junction bases not matched to a gene: 7. CDR3 nucleotides: TGTGCCACCAGCAGAGATTGGGGGGGAAACGCCTACGAGCAGTACTTC. This sequence encodes CATSRDWGGNAYEQYF.

The chain combines TRBV27 with TRBJ2-7, with a tentative D call TRBD2 (5 bases). This CDR3 comprises 13 residues. Germline V gene sequence: CDR1 MNHEY, CDR2 SMNVEV (reference sequence). With 4 bases removed from V and 0 bases from J, the gap between germline ends came to 7 bases. Written as DNA, the CDR3 is TGTGCCAGCAGTTCTAGCCGCTCCTACGAGCAGTACTTC. It translates to CASSSSRSYEQYF.

The J gene is TRBJ1-6, the V gene TRBV6-1, with D possibly matching TRBD1 (6 bases). In germline, CDR1 is MNHNS, CDR2 SASEGT. Between the trimmed V and J ends, which lost 6 bases and 8 bases, there was a span of 14 bases. This CDR3 region has 14 residues. CDR3 sequence reads: CASRTTGGDSPLHF. CDR3 sequence (DNA): TGTGCCAGCAGGACGACAGGAGGCGATTCACCCCTCCACTTT.

This sequence joins TRBV5-4 and TRBJ2-7; 8 bases agree with TRBD1. Trimming took 5 bases from V and 0 from J; bases not matched to a gene: 4. Germline V gene sequence: CDR1 SGHNT, CDR2 YYREEE (reference sequence). CDR3 length: 14 amino acids. The CDR3 DNA is TGTGCCAGCAGGGACAGGGACAGCTCCTACGAGCAGTACTTC. Translating it yields CASRDRDSSYEQYF.

This clone was seen more than once but under ten times. This chain uses TRBV4-1 with TRBJ1-1; D possibly corresponds to TRBD1 (6 bases). The CDR3 spans 16 residues. V was cut by 1 base and J by 1 base, with 13 bases left in between. Germline CDR1 reads MGHRA; CDR2 reads YSYEKL. The CDR3 loop reads CASSQVPYRANTEAFF. CDR3 sequence (DNA): TGCGCCAGCAGCCAAGTCCCCTACAGGGCGAACACTGAAGCTTTCTTT.

The chain recombines TRBV5-4 with TRBJ2-5; possibly TRBD1 for D (5 bases). Germline CDR1 SGHNT, CDR2 YYREEE (reference sequence). Trimming took 1 base from V and 5 from J, leaving 18 bases between them. This CDR3 has 16 residues. The CDR3 DNA follows: TGTGCCAGCAGCTTGATGAGTCGGCAGGGTGGCGAGACCCAGTACTTC. Translated: CASSLMSRQGGETQYF.

The chain is built from TRBV19 and TRBJ2-7; 13 bases match TRBD2. Germline V CDR1 and CDR2: LNHDA, SQIVND (reference sequence). The V gene end was trimmed by 3 bases and the J gene end by 2 bases; junction bases not matched to a gene: 4. The CDR3 consists of 16 residues. Written as DNA, the CDR3 is TGTGCCAGTAGTATCGAAGGACTAGCGGGAGCCTACGAGCAGTACTTC. Its protein product is CASSIEGLAGAYEQYF.

V usage is TRBV13 and J usage is TRBJ2-7; D possibly corresponds to TRBD2 (7 bases). Germline CDR1 reads PRHDT; CDR2 reads FYEKMQ (reference sequence). The length of the CDR3 is 12 residues. V dropped 7 bases and J dropped 3 bases, with 10 bases sitting between them. CDR3 coding DNA: TGTGCCAGCAAGGGGGGGCTCTACGAGCAGTACTTC. Residues: CASKGGLYEQYF. Supplemented by reference TRBV13 and TRBJ2-7, the full variable domain reads AAGVIQSPRHLIKEKRETATLKCYPIPRHDTVYWYQQGPGQDPQFLISFYEKMQSDKGSIPDRFSAQQFSDYHSELNMSSLELGDSALYFCASKGGLYEQYFGPGTRLTVT.

This clone was seen only a few times. This chain uses TRBV7-2 with TRBJ1-2; 10 nucleotides align to TRBD1. Germline V gene lookup returns CDR1 SGHTA and CDR2 FQGNSA. Trimming cost V 4 bases and J 4 bases; bases outside gene matches: 6. The CDR3 extends over 15 amino acids. CDR3 sequence: CASSSRTGGSYGYTF. In nucleotides, the CDR3 is TGTGCCAGCAGCTCTCGGACAGGGGGTAGCTATGGCTACACCTTC. Complete variable domain (other parts from reference TRBV7-2 and TRBJ1-2): GAGVSQSPSNKVTEKGKDVELRCDPISGHTALYWYRQSLGQGLEFLIYFQGNSAPDKSGLPSDRFSAERTGGSVSTLTIQRTQQEDSAVYLCASSSRTGGSYGYTFGSGTRLTVV.

Only one count was recorded for this clone. This chain uses TRBV2 with TRBJ1-1; tentative D call: TRBD1 (5 bases). The germline CDR1 and CDR2 sequences are SNHLY and FYNNEI. Trimming removed 11 bases at V and 0 bases at J, with 19 bases between. The CDR3 has 15 residues. DNA for the CDR3: TGTGCCTCCCTATTGGGGAGACAGCTGAACACTGAAGCTTTCTTT. It codes for CASLLGRQLNTEAFF.

A word on this clone: The same CDR3 also results from other DNA sequences found in this sample. The rearrangement uses TRBV7-6 and TRBJ1-3; 9 bases fit TRBD1. Trimming took 1 base from V and 4 from J; bases not matched to a gene: 2. The CDR3 length is 15 residues. The germline gives CDR1 SGHVS, CDR2 FNYEAQ. The CDR3 spells CASSLGTGAGNTIYF. CDR3 bases: TGTGCCAGCAGCTTAGGGACAGGGGCCGGAAACACCATATATTTT.

This sequence joins TRBV30 and TRBJ2-1, with a possible D match to TRBD2 (7 bases). Germline CDR1 is GTSNPN and CDR2 is SVGIG (reference sequence). The V end lost 0 bases, the J end lost 9 bases, and 12 bases lay between the germline ends. The CDR3 is 13 amino acids. CDR3 sequence reads: CAWSVGGGTEQFF. In DNA form, the CDR3 reads TGTGCCTGGAGTGTAGGCGGGGGCACTGAGCAGTTCTTC.

The CDR3 region is CASSFARGGADSGDTQYF. For the CDR3, the DNA is TGTGCCAGCAGCTTCGCAAGGGGTGGAGCGGACAGTGGGGATACGCAGTATTTT. The chain combines TRBV7-8 with TRBJ2-3, with TRBD1 as a possible D gene (6 bases). There are 18 residues in the CDR3. Between the trimmed V and J ends, which lost 3 bases and 6 bases, there was a span of 25 bases. Germline V lookup: CDR1 SGHVS, CDR2 FQNEAQ.

This rearrangement joins TRBV10-3 to TRBJ2-6, with D perhaps matching TRBD2 (6 bases). Germline V gene sequence: CDR1 ENHRY, CDR2 SYGVKD. V lost 5 bases, J lost 3 bases, and 32 bases lay in between. CDR3 length equals 22 residues. The CDR3 sequence: CAISRLSEDVLLGGGGANVLTF. CDR3 coding DNA: TGTGCCATCAGTCGCCTTTCCGAGGATGTTCTCTTGGGGGGAGGTGGGGCCAACGTCCTGACTTTC.

The gene calls are TRBV2 and TRBJ2-7; D unresolved. Germline CDR1 reads SNHLY; CDR2 reads FYNNEI. The CDR3 sequence is 13 residues long. V was cut by 1 base and J by 4 bases, with 8 bases left in between. CDR3: CASSEVHRYEQYF. The CDR3 coding sequence is TGTGCCAGCAGTGAAGTTCATCGGTACGAGCAGTACTTC.

The chain is built from TRBV7-2 and TRBJ2-1; weak D call: TRBD2 (5 bases). With 11 bases removed from V and 1 base from J, the gap between germline ends came to 18 bases. Per germline, CDR1 SGHTA and CDR2 FQGNSA. The CDR3 runs to 15 residues. CDR3 coding DNA: TGTGCCGACTCCGAGGGTGGTAGGTCCTACAATGAGCAGTTCTTC. Amino acids: CADSEGGRSYNEQFF. Full variable domain (missing parts from reference TRBV7-2 and TRBJ2-1): GAGVSQSPSNKVTEKGKDVELRCDPISGHTALYWYRQSLGQGLEFLIYFQGNSAPDKSGLPSDRFSAERTGGSVSTLTIQRTQQEDSAVYLCADSEGGRSYNEQFFGPGTRLTVL.

This clone was observed once. The CDR3 here is CASTQTRYRTHTEAFF. For the CDR3, the DNA is TGTGCCAGCACCCAAACAAGGTACAGGACCCACACTGAAGCTTTCTTT. V and J are TRBV27 and TRBJ1-1, with D possibly matching TRBD1 (5 bases). CDR1 MNHEY and CDR2 SMNVEV come from the germline V gene (reference sequence). The CDR3 is made up of 16 amino acids. V gave up 7 bases and J gave up 3 bases, with 21 bases separating them.

The chain links TRBV25-1 to TRBJ1-1; D is ambiguous. Trimming took off 2 bases at V and 3 bases at J, with 7 bases between the two ends. Germline loops: CDR1 MGHDK, CDR2 SYGVNS. This CDR3 has 13 residues. The CDR3, as DNA: TGTGCCAGCAGTGAAGGAAGCTACACTGAAGCTTTCTTT. Its translation is CASSEGSYTEAFF.

The rearrangement links TRBV6-1 to TRBJ1-5; tentative D call: TRBD1 (5 bases). The germline gives CDR1 MNHNS, CDR2 SASEGT. Trimming removed 8 bases from V and 4 bases from J, with 18 bases in between. CDR3 length equals 15 residues. This CDR3 is CASGWGRAGNQPQHF. The CDR3 coding sequence is TGTGCCAGCGGCTGGGGCAGGGCTGGGAATCAGCCCCAGCATTTT.

This clone was seen only once. The V call is TRBV7-2, the J call TRBJ2-7; TRBD1 agrees at 10 bases. The CDR3 spans 15 residues. The V and J ends lost 5 bases and 4 bases, in that order; junction bases with no gene match: 8. Germline V CDR1 and CDR2: SGHTA, FQGNSA. As DNA, the CDR3 is TGTGCCAGCAGCCTAGGACAGGGGGGATTGTACGAGCAGTACTTC. Translating gives CASSLGQGGLYEQYF.

The chain links TRBV27 to TRBJ2-7; D is uncertain. V was pared by 4 bases and J by 7 bases, with 11 bases between. Per germline, CDR1 MNHEY and CDR2 SMNVEV (reference sequence). The length of the CDR3 is 12 residues. CDR3 DNA: TGTGCCAGCAGTTCGCAATACAGAGAGCAGTACTTC. Encoded protein: CASSSQYREQYF.

V usage is TRBV10-1 and J usage is TRBJ2-5; D is ambiguous. The CDR3 totals 12 residues. CDR1 and CDR2 from the germline V gene are WNHNN and SYGVQD (reference sequence). Deletions cut 7 bases from V and 3 bases from J, with 9 bases between. The CDR3 nucleotides read TGCGCCAGCAACACCGTTGAAGAGACCCAGTACTTC. Translation gives CASNTVEETQYF.

In its sample, this clone was seen a few times. The chain recombines TRBV6-5 with TRBJ1-2; unclear D gene. The germline V gene has CDR1 MNHEY and CDR2 SVGAGI. Trimming pared 6 bases from V and 2 bases from J, leaving 10 bases between. This CDR3 contains 13 residues. As DNA, the CDR3 is TGTGCCAGCAGAGGACTCTCCAACTATGGCTACACCTTC. Protein sequence: CASRGLSNYGYTF.